This T cell receptor (beta chain) is from a study of blood T cell repertoires in COVID-19. Germline V lookup: CDR1 LNHDA, CDR2 SQIVND (reference sequence). Trimming left V 5 bases short and J 3 bases short, with 2 bases between. The CDR3 loop spans 11 amino acids. Source study methods: Reference gene primer amplification gave nucleated cell count estimates. Here immunoSEQ multiplex PCR was the method, and the copy in TCRdb shows in-frame clones only, minus some. Clone size and the V and J calls come from that table; the DNA yielded D and trimming. The sample yields roughly 380,000 clones, more than 70% seen once. On this clone: Other DNA sequences in the same sample also yield this CDR3.

The receptor's source is a woman aged 55 to 70 with COVID-19, enrolled during active disease. V is TRBV19 and J is TRBJ1-3; D remains ambiguous. Sequenced: peripheral blood. The CDR3 reads CASSRGNTIYF. The CDR3 region has the DNA TGTGCCAGTAGTCGTGGAAACACCATATATTTT.